Shown below are 23 T cell receptor beta chains from a single sample sequenced in a study of T cell changes during pregnancy in multiple sclerosis (dated by TCRdb to between 2018 and 2020). The method behind the library was the immunoSEQ multiplex PCR assay. TCRdb re-hosts the immuneACCESS table, in-frame sequences only. Its copies lack some clones; in the studies checked, an unresolved V gene accounts for under half of them, and the cause for the rest is not known. The sample profile shows 84,000 or so clones; about 94% of them were found once. The ten largest clones add up to more than 2% of the sample. The sample was peripheral blood, taken in the third trimester of pregnancy. The origin of the receptors is a female donor with multiple sclerosis, enrolled in a pregnancy study.

The V and J genes are TRBV27 and TRBJ2-1; D is undetermined. Per germline, CDR1 MNHEY and CDR2 SMNVEV (reference sequence). This CDR3 contains 12 residues. V was shortened by 3 bases and J by 9 bases, with 9 bases between the two germline ends. This CDR3 is CASSLMGAEQFF. In nucleotides, the CDR3 is TGTGCCAGCAGTTTGATGGGCGCTGAGCAGTTCTTC.

As regards this clone: It is unclear where the CDR3 begins or ends on the DNA, so no DNA is shown, and the CDR3 is as TCRdb lists it. The V and J genes are TRBV27 and TRBJ2-3; the D call in the table, TRBD2, was not verified against the DNA. Per germline, CDR1 MNHEY and CDR2 SMNVEV (reference sequence). Including both end residues, the CDR3 is 17 amino acids long. CDR3 in amino acids: CASSSSLAGGQVDTQYF.

The chain links TRBV7-9 to TRBJ2-7; D may be TRBD1 (5 bases). V was cut by 1 base and J by 2 bases, with 12 bases left in between. This CDR3 contains 15 residues. The V gene's germline CDR1 is SEHNR and CDR2 FQNEAQ (reference sequence). DNA for the CDR3: TGTGCCAGCAGCTTAGATCAAGGGGTTCCCTACGAGCAGTACTTC. Translated, it gives CASSLDQGVPYEQYF.

V is TRBV19 and J is TRBJ2-2; TRBD1 matches at 9 bases. J gave up 3 bases and V 3 bases, and 11 bases lay outside the gene matches. Germline CDR1 LNHDA, CDR2 SQIVND (reference sequence). The CDR3 is 18 residues long. For the CDR3, the DNA is TGTGCCAGTAGTATCAGTTGGGGACAGGGTTGGGACACCGGGGAGCTGTTTTTT. Its protein product is CASSISWGQGWDTGELFF.

Only one count was recorded for this clone. This chain connects TRBV14 to TRBJ1-6, with D hard to call. The germline CDR1 and CDR2 sequences are SGHDN and FVKESK. V was pared by 1 base and J by 9 bases, with 7 bases between. The CDR3 covers 13 residues. CDR3 sequence reads: CASSQVGGSPLHF. The CDR3 bases are TGTGCCAGCAGCCAAGTAGGAGGTTCACCCCTCCACTTT.

The gene calls are TRBV10-3 and TRBJ2-1; TRBD1 aligns across 10 bases. The CDR3 extends over 15 amino acids. J lost 5 bases, V lost 6 bases, and 7 bases had no gene match. Germline V gene lookup returns CDR1 ENHRY and CDR2 SYGVKD. CDR3 nucleotide sequence: TGTGCCATCAGCCCCCGGGACAGGGGCGACAATGAGCAGTTCTTC. It is translated as CAISPRDRGDNEQFF.

The rearrangement joins TRBV6-1 to TRBJ1-4, with a weak D call TRBD1 (6 bases). CDR3 length equals 14 residues. Germline CDR1 and CDR2: MNHNS and SASEGT. Trimming shortened V by 7 bases and J by 10 bases, and 19 bases separated the two germline ends. Here the CDR3 reads CASTKLQGAGKLFF. For the CDR3, the DNA is TGTGCCAGCACTAAACTACAGGGTGCGGGAAAACTGTTTTTT.

V gene TRBV23-1 combines with J gene TRBJ2-3, with a tentative D call TRBD2 (5 bases). TRBV23-1 is an open reading frame whose function is uncertain. This CDR3 is 17 amino acids long. With 8 bases removed from V and 2 bases from J, the gap between germline ends came to 23 bases. This chain's CDR3 is CASVTLAQGSTTDTQYF. DNA of the CDR3: TGCGCCAGCGTCACGCTCGCCCAAGGGAGTACCACAGATACGCAGTATTTT.

The rearrangement links TRBV6-5 to TRBJ2-7, with TRBD1 as a possible D gene (5 bases). CDR1 and CDR2 (germline): MNHEY, SVGAGI. V lost 2 bases to trimming and J lost 2 bases, with 16 bases between them. The CDR3 has 16 amino acids. The CDR3 DNA reads TGTGCCAGCAGTTACGATTTGGGGCAGGGAACCTACGAGCAGTACTTC. It yields the protein CASSYDLGQGTYEQYF.

The chain employs TRBV25-1 and TRBJ2-7; tentatively, D is TRBD1 (5 bases). Trimming took off 8 bases at V and 4 bases at J, with 12 bases between the two ends. The CDR3 is made up of 12 amino acids. Per germline, CDR1 MGHDK and CDR2 SYGVNS. This CDR3 reads CASGAALYEQYF. The CDR3 DNA is TGTGCCAGCGGGGCAGCACTATACGAGCAGTACTTC.

The genes are TRBV30 and TRBJ2-3; D not certain. CDR3 length: 11 residues. Germline V gene sequence: CDR1 GTSNPN, CDR2 SVGIG (reference sequence). V dropped 1 base and J dropped 4 bases, with 3 bases sitting between them. The CDR3 DNA sequence: TGTGCCTGGAGTGGCGCAGATACGCAGTATTTT. Translation gives CAWSGADTQYF.

This rearrangement joins TRBV7-2 to TRBJ1-2; D remains unclear. The CDR3 is made up of 13 amino acids. Trimming pared 2 bases from V and 3 bases from J, leaving 7 bases between. From germline, CDR1 is SGHTA and CDR2 FQGNSA. CDR3 region: CASSLSRDYGYTF. The CDR3 nucleotides are TGTGCCAGCAGCTTATCACGCGACTATGGCTACACCTTC.

The V call is TRBV6-5, the J call TRBJ2-1, with 7 positions matching TRBD2. Germline V CDR1 and CDR2: MNHEY, SVGAGI. The CDR3 has 14 amino acids. Unmatched junction bases numbered 8, after V lost 3 bases and J lost 9 bases. This CDR3 reads CASSYASGTGEQFF. The CDR3 DNA reads as TGTGCCAGCAGTTATGCTAGCGGAACAGGTGAGCAGTTCTTC.

This clone was found once. The genes are TRBV6-4 and TRBJ2-2; maybe TRBD1 (6 bases). CDR1 MRHNA and CDR2 SNTAGT come from the germline V gene. CDR3 length: 16 amino acids. Trimming stripped 2 bases from V and 5 bases from J, with 15 bases between. CDR3 sequence (DNA): TGTGCCAGCAGTGACAGCAGGGGATTTGGGACCGGGGAGCTGTTTTTT. Translated: CASSDSRGFGTGELFF.

The chain joins TRBV7-6 to TRBJ1-4; D not certain. Germline lookup yields CDR1 SGHVS and CDR2 FNYEAQ. V lost 3 bases and J lost 4, with 12 bases in between. This CDR3 region has 15 residues. The CDR3, as DNA: TGTGCCAGCAGCTTTGGGCCGAATGGTAATGAAAAACTGTTTTTT. Translation gives CASSFGPNGNEKLFF.

The chain recombines TRBV2 with TRBJ1-4; tentatively, D is TRBD1 (5 bases). Trimming removed 5 bases at V and 0 bases at J, with 16 bases between. Per germline, CDR1 SNHLY and CDR2 FYNNEI. There are 17 residues in the CDR3. The CDR3 DNA reads as TGTGCCAGCAGTATGTTCTCGGGACTTGCAACTAATGAAAAACTGTTTTTT. Protein product: CASSMFSGLATNEKLFF.

The gene calls are TRBV2 and TRBJ2-2; 9 nucleotides line up with TRBD1. V was clipped by 6 bases and J by 1 base; unmatched bases: 3. Per the germline V gene, CDR1 is SNHLY and CDR2 is FYNNEI. This CDR3 spans 15 amino acids. The CDR3 DNA reads TGTGCCAGCAGCCCGGGACAGGGGAACACCGGGGAGCTGTTTTTT. It yields the protein CASSPGQGNTGELFF.

This clone was seen only a few times. The chain joins TRBV6-1 to TRBJ2-5, with no clear D. This CDR3 has 12 residues. Between the trimmed V and J ends, which lost 3 bases and 5 bases, there was a span of 7 bases. Germline values: CDR1 MNHNS, CDR2 SASEGT. The CDR3 loop is CASSDSSETQYF. For the CDR3, the DNA is TGTGCCAGCAGTGATAGTAGCGAGACCCAGTACTTC.

This sequence joins TRBV2 and TRBJ1-2; D not certain. The CDR3 extends over 12 amino acids. Looked up from germline, CDR1 is SNHLY and CDR2 is FYNNEI. Trimming cost V 8 bases and J 2 bases, with 9 bases left between them. CDR3 residues: CASGDGNYGYTF. CDR3 in DNA: TGTGCCAGCGGAGACGGGAACTATGGCTACACCTTC.

J is TRBJ2-1 and V is TRBV6-4, with a weak D call TRBD1 (6 bases). Trimming removed 0 bases from V and 4 bases from J, with 13 bases in between. CDR1 MRHNA and CDR2 SNTAGT come from the germline V gene. The CDR3 consists of 16 residues. CDR3 sequence (DNA): TGTGCCAGCAGTGACTCAGAGGGGGACCCTTACAATGAGCAGTTCTTC. Its protein product is CASSDSEGDPYNEQFF.

J is TRBJ2-5 and V is TRBV5-4; possibly TRBD1 for D (5 bases). The CDR3 totals 15 residues. V shed 0 bases and J shed 5 bases, with 14 bases lying between them. CDR1 and CDR2 from the germline V gene are SGHNT and YYREEE (reference sequence). CDR3 amino acids: CASSLVTGGRETQYF. The CDR3 nucleotides read TGTGCCAGCAGCTTGGTCACAGGCGGCAGGGAGACCCAGTACTTC.

The V gene is TRBV4-2, the J gene TRBJ2-3, with TRBD2 as a possible D gene (6 bases). Germline CDR1 and CDR2: LGHNA and YNFKEQ. V shed 0 bases and J shed 6 bases, with 10 bases lying between them. The CDR3 has 14 amino acids. The CDR3: CASSQEPGGDTQYF. The CDR3, as DNA: TGTGCCAGCAGCCAAGAACCAGGAGGGGATACGCAGTATTTT.

The V gene is TRBV13, the J gene TRBJ2-1, with 9 nucleotides matching TRBD2. From germline, CDR1 is PRHDT and CDR2 FYEKMQ (reference sequence). The CDR3 loop spans 15 amino acids. Trimming cost V 1 base and J 6 bases; bases outside gene matches: 4. The CDR3 loop reads CASSLDRRGGNEQFF. The CDR3 DNA reads TGTGCCAGCAGCTTAGATAGGCGGGGGGGCAATGAGCAGTTCTTC.